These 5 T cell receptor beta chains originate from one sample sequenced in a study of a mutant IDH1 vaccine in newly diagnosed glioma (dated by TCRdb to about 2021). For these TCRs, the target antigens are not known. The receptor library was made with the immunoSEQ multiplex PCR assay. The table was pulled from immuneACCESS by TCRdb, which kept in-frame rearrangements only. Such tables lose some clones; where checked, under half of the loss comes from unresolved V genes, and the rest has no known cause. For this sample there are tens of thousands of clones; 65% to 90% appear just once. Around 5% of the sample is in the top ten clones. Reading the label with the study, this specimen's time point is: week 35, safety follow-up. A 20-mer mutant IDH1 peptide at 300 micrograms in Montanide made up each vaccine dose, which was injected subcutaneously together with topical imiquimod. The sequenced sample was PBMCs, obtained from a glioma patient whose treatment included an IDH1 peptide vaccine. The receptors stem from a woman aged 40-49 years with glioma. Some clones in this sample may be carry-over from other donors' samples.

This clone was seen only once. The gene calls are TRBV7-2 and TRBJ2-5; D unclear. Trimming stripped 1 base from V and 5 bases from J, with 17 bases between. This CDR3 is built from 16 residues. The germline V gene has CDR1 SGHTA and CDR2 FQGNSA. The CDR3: CASSLGVRRPGETQYF. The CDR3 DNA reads TGTGCCAGCAGCTTAGGGGTGCGGCGCCCTGGGGAGACCCAGTACTTC. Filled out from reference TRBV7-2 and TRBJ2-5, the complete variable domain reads GAGVSQSPSNKVTEKGKDVELRCDPISGHTALYWYRQSLGQGLEFLIYFQGNSAPDKSGLPSDRFSAERTGGSVSTLTIQRTQQEDSAVYLCASSLGVRRPGETQYFGPGTRLLVL.

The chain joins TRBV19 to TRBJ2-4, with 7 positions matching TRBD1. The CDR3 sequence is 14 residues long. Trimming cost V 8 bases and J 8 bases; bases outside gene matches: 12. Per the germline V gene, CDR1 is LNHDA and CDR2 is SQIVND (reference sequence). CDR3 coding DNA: TGTGCCAGTCGGGACGGACAGGCCGGGGACATTCAGTACTTC. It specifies CASRDGQAGDIQYF. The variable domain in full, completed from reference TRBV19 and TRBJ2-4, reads DGGITQSPKYLFRKEGQNVTLSCEQNLNHDAMYWYRQDPGQGLRLIYYSQIVNDFQKGDIAEGYSVSREKKESFPLTVTSAQKNPTAFYLCASRDGQAGDIQYFGAGTRLSVL.

Here the CDR3 reads CASSFSPVGGGADTQYF. CDR3 in DNA: TGTGCCAGCAGCTTTTCCCCTGTGGGCGGGGGAGCAGATACGCAGTATTTT. The chain is built from TRBV7-8 and TRBJ2-3; the match to TRBD2 covers 7 bases. The V and J ends lost 3 bases and 4 bases, in that order; junction bases with no gene match: 13. There are 17 residues in the CDR3. The germline V gene has CDR1 SGHVS and CDR2 FQNEAQ.

The CDR3 sequence: CSVDLAGPNEQFF. The CDR3 bases are TGCAGCGTTGACCTAGCGGGTCCCAATGAGCAGTTCTTC. This rearrangement joins TRBV29-1 to TRBJ2-1, with 8 bases matching TRBD2. The length of the CDR3 is 13 residues. The germline CDR1 and CDR2 sequences are SQVTM and ANQGSEA. Unmatched junction bases numbered 4, after V lost 3 bases and J lost 6 bases.

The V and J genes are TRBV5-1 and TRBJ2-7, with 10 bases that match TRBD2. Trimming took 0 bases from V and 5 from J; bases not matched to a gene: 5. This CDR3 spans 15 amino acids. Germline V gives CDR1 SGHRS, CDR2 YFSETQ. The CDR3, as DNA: TGCGCCAGCAGCTTGGCCCAGGGACTAGCGAACGAGCAGTACTTC. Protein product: CASSLAQGLANEQYF.